Each of the 3 T cell receptor beta chains below was sequenced from the same sample in a study of shared clonotypes between healthy human individuals. Naive-designated CD8 cells lacked CD45RO, were positively enriched for CCR7, and omitted terminally differentiated effector memory CD45RA+ cells. This table comes from immunoSEQ multiplex PCR, and its TCRdb copy is limited to in-frame clones, with some not included. This sample has about 680,000 clones, with 92% found just once. The material sequenced was naive CD8+ T cells sorted from blood. The receptor set was obtained from a man younger than 45 in good health.

On this clone itself: The junction and the germline gene differ at one end; a read error may be behind it. This chain connects TRBV10-2 to TRBJ2-3; D is unresolved. The CDR3 is made up of 11 amino acids. Germline V gives CDR1 WSHSY, CDR2 SAAADI. The CDR3 loop is CASSEGDAQYF. CDR3 coding DNA: TGCGCCAGCAGTGAAGGAGATGCGCAGTATTTT.

This clone was seen a single time. The chain joins TRBV4-1 to TRBJ2-1, with 13 bases fitting TRBD2. The CDR3 has 15 amino acids. The trim removed 8 bases at V and 10 bases at J, leaving 11 bases unmatched. Germline CDR1 is MGHRA and CDR2 is YSYEKL. In DNA form, the CDR3 reads TGCGCCAGCTCAGGAGGACTAGCGGGAGAAGAAGAGCAGTTCTTC. It codes for CASSGGLAGEEEQFF.

As DNA, the CDR3 is TGTGCCAGCAGCTTCGTCCTCCCACTAGCGGGGAGGGGGAATGAGCAGTTCTTC. Translating it yields CASSFVLPLAGRGNEQFF. The chain combines TRBV11-2 with TRBJ2-1, with 10 bases lining up with TRBD2. The germline gives CDR1 SGHAT, CDR2 FQNNGV. This CDR3 region has 18 residues. J lost 7 bases, V lost 3 bases, and 15 bases had no gene match.